The 28 T cell receptor beta chains in this list originate from one sample, sequenced in a study of blood T cell repertoires in COVID-19. TCRdb's copy holds only in-frame clones and misses some; the assay was immunoSEQ multiplex PCR. Among approximately 260,000 clones listed, roughly 84% were seen once. Sequenced input: peripheral blood. The receptor set was obtained from a woman in her 40s with active or convalescent COVID-19.

The chain recombines TRBV6-4 with TRBJ2-3, with D unclear. The CDR3 sequence is 13 residues long. Trimming cost V 4 bases and J 4 bases, with 9 bases left between them. The germline V gene has CDR1 MRHNA and CDR2 SNTAGT. The CDR3 loop is CASSVERSDTQYF. In nucleotides, the CDR3 is TGTGCCAGCAGTGTTGAGAGGTCAGATACGCAGTATTTT.

The chain recombines TRBV18 with TRBJ1-4; TRBD1 is a possible D gene (6 bases). The germline V gene encodes CDR1 KGHSH and CDR2 LQKENI. The ends were cut back, 3 bases at V and 8 bases at J, with 13 bases in the middle. The CDR3 is 14 amino acids. In nucleotides, the CDR3 is TGTGCCAGCTCACCTGACAGGTCTGGGGAAAAACTGTTTTTT. This gives the protein CASSPDRSGEKLFF. The full variable domain, rest sourced from reference TRBV18 and TRBJ1-4, is NAGVMQNPRHLVRRRGQEARLRCSPMKGHSHVYWYRQLPEEGLKFMVYLQKENIIDESGMPKERFSAEFPKEGPSILRIQQVVRGDSAAYFCASSPDRSGEKLFFGSGTQLSVL.

The chain is built from TRBV5-4 and TRBJ2-5; 9 bases line up with TRBD1. Trimming at V came to 2 bases and at J to 4 bases, leaving 6 bases not matched to a gene. The CDR3 loop spans 15 amino acids. Germline values: CDR1 SGHNT, CDR2 YYREEE (reference sequence). The CDR3 region has the DNA TGTGCCAGCAGCTTTGAACAGGGGGCCCGAGAGACCCAGTACTTC. Protein product: CASSFEQGARETQYF.

The chain uses TRBV18 and TRBJ1-4; D gene unclear. The length of the CDR3 is 14 residues. V dropped 1 base and J dropped 8 bases, with 11 bases sitting between them. The germline CDR1 and CDR2 sequences are KGHSH and LQKENI. The CDR3 sequence: CASSPRQEGEKLFF. CDR3 sequence (DNA): TGTGCCAGCTCACCACGGCAGGAGGGAGAAAAACTGTTTTTT.

This clone turned up a few times. The V gene is TRBV13, the J gene TRBJ1-6; TRBD1 might be the D (6 bases). Trimming stripped 1 base from V and 6 bases from J, with 10 bases between. Per germline, CDR1 PRHDT and CDR2 FYEKMQ (reference sequence). CDR3 length equals 15 residues. The CDR3 region is CASSLDGQRNSPLHF. For the CDR3, the DNA is TGTGCCAGCAGCTTAGACGGACAGCGTAATTCACCCCTCCACTTT.

The rearrangement joins TRBV28 to TRBJ1-4; no reliable D call. The CDR3 runs 15 residues. Germline assignment: CDR1 MDHEN and CDR2 SYDVKM. The V end was cut by 4 bases, the J end by 8 bases, with 17 bases between. In DNA form, the CDR3 reads TGTGCCAGCAGTTCGGGAGGCAGACAAGGGGAAAAACTGTTTTTT. This sequence encodes CASSSGGRQGEKLFF.

The chain has TRBV5-4 and TRBJ2-3; 9 bases agree with TRBD1. This CDR3 region has 14 residues. CDR1 and CDR2 from the germline V gene are SGHNT and YYREEE (reference sequence). V gave up 4 bases and J gave up 4 bases; unmatched junction bases: 4. The CDR3 coding sequence is TGTGCCAGCAGCACGGACAGGGGCGCAGATACGCAGTATTTT. This encodes CASSTDRGADTQYF.

The CDR3 sequence is CASSWAGGYTGELFF. The CDR3 DNA follows: TGTGCCAGTTCCTGGGCGGGGGGTTACACCGGGGAGCTGTTTTTT. The chain couples TRBV28 to TRBJ2-2, with 8 bases that match TRBD2. This CDR3 is 15 amino acids long. CDR1 MDHEN and CDR2 SYDVKM come from the germline V gene. V lost 9 bases and J lost 3; bases outside the gene matches: 9.

This clone was counted once. This chain joins TRBV11-2 and TRBJ2-5; D might be TRBD1 (7 bases). Germline V gene data show CDR1 as SGHAT and CDR2 as FQNNGV. This CDR3 is 18 amino acids long. Trimming left V 4 bases short and J 5 bases short, with 26 bases between. The DNA for the CDR3 is TGTGCCAGCAGCTCTTTCCAGGGGGGTTTACAGGGGATTGAGACCCAGTACTTC. Translated: CASSSFQGGLQGIETQYF.

The gene calls are TRBV2 and TRBJ2-5, with 11 bases fitting TRBD2. CDR3 size: 13 residues. J lost 5 bases, V lost 9 bases, and 5 bases had no gene match. Germline values: CDR1 SNHLY, CDR2 FYNNEI. CDR3 sequence: CASIAGGRETQYF. The CDR3 DNA is TGTGCCAGTATAGCGGGGGGGCGCGAGACCCAGTACTTC.

The chain combines TRBV7-9 with TRBJ1-1, with D perhaps TRBD1 (5 bases). Germline CDR1 and CDR2: SEHNR and FQNEAQ (reference sequence). The CDR3 contains 17 residues. V was clipped by 5 bases and J by 10 bases, with 29 bases between them. This CDR3 reads CASSPDGGWGRVFLAFF. CDR3 DNA: TGTGCCAGCAGCCCCGACGGGGGATGGGGACGCGTATTTCTAGCTTTCTTT.

The chain carries TRBV7-9 and TRBJ2-5; D may be TRBD1 (6 bases). CDR3 length equals 16 residues. CDR1 and CDR2 (germline): SEHNR, FQNEAQ (reference sequence). Trimming took 4 bases from V and 0 from J, leaving 15 bases between them. Here the CDR3 reads CASSSRQVGYQETQYF. CDR3 DNA: TGTGCCAGCAGCTCCAGACAGGTGGGGTACCAAGAGACCCAGTACTTC. The entire variable domain, with the rest obtained from reference TRBV7-9 and TRBJ2-5, is as follows: DTGVSQNPRHKITKRGQNVTFRCDPISEHNRLYWYRQTLGQGPEFLTYFQNEAQLEKSRLLSDRFSAERPKGSFSTLEIQRTEQGDSAMYLCASSSRQVGYQETQYFGPGTRLLVL.

The chain joins TRBV2 to TRBJ1-6; 10 nucleotides agree with TRBD1. Germline trimming cut 7 bases from V and 7 bases from J; bases unmatched to any gene: 7. The CDR3 totals 15 residues. Germline CDR1 is SNHLY and CDR2 is FYNNEI. The DNA of the CDR3 is TGTGCCAGCATCGAAGACAGGGGGCAGAATTCACCCCTCCACTTT. This encodes CASIEDRGQNSPLHF.

CDR3 protein: CASRIPTGRGHTDTQYF. The CDR3 DNA is TGTGCCAGCAGGATTCCCACGGGGCGGGGGCACACAGATACGCAGTATTTT. The J gene is TRBJ2-3, the V gene TRBV2; tentatively, D is TRBD2 (7 bases). The CDR3 has 17 residues. V lost 6 bases and J lost 2, with 21 bases in between. Per germline, CDR1 SNHLY and CDR2 FYNNEI.

This chain links TRBV9 with TRBJ1-6; the match to TRBD1 covers 7 bases. V shed 0 bases, J shed 10 bases, and the junction held 10 bases outside the gene matches. In germline, CDR1 is SGDLS, CDR2 YYNGEE. The CDR3 covers 16 residues. The CDR3 is CASSVGPGGKGSPLHF. In DNA, the CDR3 is TGTGCCAGCAGCGTAGGCCCAGGGGGGAAGGGATCACCCCTCCACTTT.

The J gene is TRBJ2-5, the V gene TRBV11-2, with 10 bases fitting TRBD2. V lost 5 bases, J lost 2 bases, and 8 bases stayed unmatched. Germline V CDR1 and CDR2: SGHAT, FQNNGV. This CDR3 has 16 residues. CDR3 loop: CASSDVSGGLQETQYF. CDR3 bases: TGTGCCAGCAGCGACGTTAGCGGGGGGCTTCAAGAGACCCAGTACTTC.

This chain uses TRBV30 with TRBJ1-5, with 7 bases fitting TRBD1. Unmatched junction bases numbered 7, after V lost 5 bases and J lost 3 bases. The germline V gene has CDR1 GTSNPN and CDR2 SVGIG (reference sequence). The CDR3 is 14 amino acids. CDR3 sequence: CAWGFGQVNQPQHF. The CDR3 DNA is TGTGCCTGGGGATTCGGACAGGTCAATCAGCCCCAGCATTTT.

As for this clone: The sample carries other DNA sequences with the same CDR3. The chain is built from TRBV5-1 and TRBJ1-3; D is ambiguous. There are 14 residues in the CDR3. Germline CDR1 is SGHRS and CDR2 is YFSETQ. The V and J ends lost 2 bases and 2 bases respectively, with 8 bases between them. The CDR3 DNA is TGCGCCAGCAGCTTAAGCGGGACTGGAAACACCATATATTTT. Amino acids: CASSLSGTGNTIYF.

The rearrangement links TRBV9 to TRBJ2-2; TRBD1 aligns across 7 bases. This CDR3 is built from 16 residues. The J segment lost 2 bases and the V segment lost 1 base, leaving 5 bases of the junction unmatched. From germline, CDR1 is SGDLS and CDR2 YYNGEE. CDR3 loop: CASSVTGTANTGELFF. Here the CDR3 DNA reads TGTGCCAGCAGCGTAACCGGGACAGCTAACACCGGGGAGCTGTTTTTT. The variable domain in full, with the rest retrieved from reference TRBV9 and TRBJ2-2, is DSGVTQTPKHLITATGQRVTLRCSPRSGDLSVYWYQQSLDQGLQFLIQYYNGEERAKGNILERFSAQQFPDLHSELNLSSLELGDSALYFCASSVTGTANTGELFFGEGSRLTVL.

This clone is a singleton in its sample. The chain employs TRBV7-2 and TRBJ2-3; 12 nucleotides agree with TRBD2. There are 15 residues in the CDR3. Germline CDR1 and CDR2: SGHTA and FQGNSA. The ends lost 5 bases at V and 4 bases at J; junction bases unmatched: 4. This CDR3 is CASSPRTSGADTQYF. In nucleotides, the CDR3 is TGTGCCAGCAGCCCGAGGACTAGCGGGGCAGATACGCAGTATTTT.

Concerning this clone itself: At the DNA level, this CDR3 is encoded by other sequences in the same sample as well. The rearrangement links TRBV19 to TRBJ1-1; the D is unclear. V was trimmed by 1 base and J by 3 bases, leaving 6 bases between them. The CDR3 extends over 13 amino acids. The germline gives CDR1 LNHDA, CDR2 SQIVND (reference sequence). This CDR3 is CASSIARDTEAFF. For the CDR3, the DNA is TGTGCCAGTAGTATAGCGAGGGACACTGAAGCTTTCTTT.

The V call is TRBV10-3, the J call TRBJ1-2, with D tentatively TRBD1 (6 bases). The CDR3 length is 14 residues. Trimming cost V 2 bases and J 8 bases, with 15 bases left between them. Germline assignment: CDR1 ENHRY and CDR2 SYGVKD. Here the CDR3 DNA reads TGTGCCATCAGTGAGAAACGGGGGGCTGGGGGCTACACCTTC. The encoded protein is CAISEKRGAGGYTF.

The chain recombines TRBV5-6 with TRBJ1-2; TRBD1 matches 9 bases. The length of the CDR3 is 13 residues. The V gene end was trimmed by 6 bases and the J gene end by 3 bases; junction bases not matched to a gene: 3. CDR1 and CDR2 from the germline V gene are SGHDT and YYEEEE. CDR3 protein: CASTRDRDYGYTF. The CDR3, as DNA: TGTGCCAGCACCCGGGACAGGGACTATGGCTACACCTTC.

Only one count was recorded for this clone. V gene TRBV28 combines with J gene TRBJ2-1, with 7 bases that match TRBD2. V lost 6 bases and J lost 4; bases outside the gene matches: 9. The CDR3 length is 15 residues. Germline lookup yields CDR1 MDHEN and CDR2 SYDVKM. CDR3 sequence: CASRSGSGVYNEQFF. CDR3 sequence (DNA): TGTGCCAGCAGGTCCGGGAGCGGGGTATACAATGAGCAGTTCTTC.

The chain couples TRBV6-4 to TRBJ2-7; D is undetermined. The CDR3 spans 18 residues. Deletions cut 3 bases from V and 1 base from J, with 22 bases between. CDR1 is MRHNA, CDR2 SNTAGT, per germline. This CDR3 reads CASSESLLQRPHSYEQYF. The CDR3 DNA follows: TGTGCCAGCAGTGAATCCCTCCTACAGAGACCTCATTCCTACGAGCAGTACTTC.

This clone appeared a single time. The chain has TRBV5-4 and TRBJ1-2, with 8 nucleotides matching TRBD1. The CDR3 sequence is 13 residues long. The germline V gene encodes CDR1 SGHNT and CDR2 YYREEE (reference sequence). Losses at the gene ends were 5 bases for V and 6 bases for J; bases not matched to a gene: 6. CDR3 coding DNA: TGTGCCAGCAGATCCATACAGGGGGATGGCTACACCTTC. As protein: CASRSIQGDGYTF.

The chain is built from TRBV10-3 and TRBJ1-3; a possible D gene is TRBD1 (6 bases). Trimming shortened V by 6 bases and J by 4 bases, and 13 bases separated the two germline ends. The CDR3 runs to 14 residues. In germline, CDR1 is ENHRY, CDR2 SYGVKD. This CDR3 is CAISARGSGNTIYF. In DNA form, the CDR3 reads TGTGCCATCAGCGCCAGGGGATCAGGAAACACCATATATTTT.

This clone was observed a few times. This chain links TRBV2 with TRBJ2-7, with 10 nucleotides matching TRBD1. The V gene end was trimmed by 3 bases and the J gene end by 5 bases; junction bases not matched to a gene: 4. The CDR3 contains 14 residues. Germline CDR1 reads SNHLY; CDR2 reads FYNNEI. The CDR3 DNA follows: TGTGCCAGCAGTGATGACAGGGGGCGCGACGAGCAGTACTTC. Protein sequence: CASSDDRGRDEQYF.